This T cell receptor beta chain was sequenced for a study of cytomegalovirus exposure and HLA in healthy donors. The V end lost 6 bases, the J end lost 0 bases, and 9 bases lay between the germline ends. This CDR3 has 15 amino acids. Looked up from germline, CDR1 is MNHEY and CDR2 is SVGAGI. A word on this clone: No antigen is known for it.

Regarding the study as a whole: Some TCR beta chains (164 of them) were listed as cytomegalovirus-associated. Immune exposure information comprised only CMV serostatus. Later analysis identified a missense DCLRE1C variant that was linked to TCR beta V- and J-gene trimming. Most TCR sequences proved rare, with some public TCRs found in many donors.

Both 60 Vbeta primers and 13 Jbeta primers went into the PCR. Produced via immunoSEQ multiplex PCR; TCRdb's table is partial and in-frame only. The table includes over 150,000 clones, roughly 82% detected once. The chain recombines TRBV6-5 with TRBJ2-6; TRBD1 might be the D (6 bases). The sequenced sample was PBMCs. The sequence came from a man aged 50 to 59 in good health and CMV-seropositive. The CDR3 DNA reads as TGTGCCAGCAGGACAGGCTACTCTGGGGCCAACGTCCTGACTTTC. Amino acids: CASRTGYSGANVLTF.